This T cell receptor (beta chain) was recovered during a study of blood T cell dynamics during melanoma immunotherapy. Study observations and caveats: It remained unknown if the driving T cell clones were melanoma-specific.

The protocol was immunoSEQ multiplex PCR, while the TCRdb copy is restricted to in-frame clones and leaves out a portion. Of over 1,500 clones listed, around 93% are singletons. CDR1 and CDR2 from the germline V gene are SGHNT and YENEEA. The V and J ends lost 5 bases and 0 bases respectively, with 8 bases between them. The CDR3 loop spans 14 amino acids. Concerning this clone: Antigen unknown.

The time point: week 3, after first cycle of checkpoint inhibitor. Sampling occurred pretreatment (T0) and at week 3 (W3), after cycle one of checkpoint blockade. Disease control meant complete response, partial response or stable disease at 12 weeks. Patients had no prior systemic cancer treatment, immunosuppressants or other active cancers. The input for sequencing was effector memory CD8+ T cells from blood, taken from a patient treated with checkpoint blockade. The clonotype originates from a human donor with melanoma. V gene TRBV11-3 combines with J gene TRBJ2-1, with no clear D. The CDR3 here is CASSTYSSYNEQFF. The CDR3 DNA sequence: TGTGCCAGCAGCACGTATAGCTCCTACAATGAGCAGTTCTTC.